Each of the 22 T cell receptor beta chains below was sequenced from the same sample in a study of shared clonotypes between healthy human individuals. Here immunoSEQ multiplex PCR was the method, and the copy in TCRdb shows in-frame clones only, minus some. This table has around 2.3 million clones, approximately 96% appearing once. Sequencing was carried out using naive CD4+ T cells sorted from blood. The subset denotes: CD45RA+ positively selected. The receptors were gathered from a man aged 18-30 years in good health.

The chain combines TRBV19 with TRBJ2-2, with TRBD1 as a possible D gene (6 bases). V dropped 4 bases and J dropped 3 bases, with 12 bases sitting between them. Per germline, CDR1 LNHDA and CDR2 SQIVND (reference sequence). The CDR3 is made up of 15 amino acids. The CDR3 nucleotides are TGTGCCAGTAGTAAACAGGGCCAGGACACCGGGGAGCTGTTTTTT. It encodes CASSKQGQDTGELFF.

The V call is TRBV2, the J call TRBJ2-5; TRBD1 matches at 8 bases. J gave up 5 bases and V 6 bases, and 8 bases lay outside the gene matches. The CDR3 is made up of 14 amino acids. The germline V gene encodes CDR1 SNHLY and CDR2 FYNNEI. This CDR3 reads CASSNRGMWETQYF. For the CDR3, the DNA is TGTGCCAGCAGCAACAGGGGGATGTGGGAGACCCAGTACTTC.

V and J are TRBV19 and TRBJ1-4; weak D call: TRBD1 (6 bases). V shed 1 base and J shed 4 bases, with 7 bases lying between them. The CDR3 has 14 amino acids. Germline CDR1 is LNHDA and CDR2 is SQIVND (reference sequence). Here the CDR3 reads CASSIGGHNEKLFF. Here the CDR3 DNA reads TGTGCCAGTAGTATAGGGGGGCATAATGAAAAACTGTTTTTT.

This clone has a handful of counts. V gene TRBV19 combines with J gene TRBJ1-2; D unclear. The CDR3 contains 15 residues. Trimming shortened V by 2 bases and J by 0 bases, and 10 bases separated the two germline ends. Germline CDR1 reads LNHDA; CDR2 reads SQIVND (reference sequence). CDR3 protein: CASSISRGANYGYTF. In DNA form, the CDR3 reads TGTGCCAGTAGTATATCGCGGGGAGCTAACTATGGCTACACCTTC. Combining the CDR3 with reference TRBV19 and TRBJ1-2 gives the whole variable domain DGGITQSPKYLFRKEGQNVTLSCEQNLNHDAMYWYRQDPGQGLRLIYYSQIVNDFQKGDIAEGYSVSREKKESFPLTVTSAQKNPTAFYLCASSISRGANYGYTFGSGTRLTVV.

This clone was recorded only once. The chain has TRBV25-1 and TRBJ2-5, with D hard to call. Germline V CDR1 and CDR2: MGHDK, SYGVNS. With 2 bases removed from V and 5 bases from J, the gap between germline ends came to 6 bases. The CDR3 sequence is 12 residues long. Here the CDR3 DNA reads TGTGCCAGCAGTGAAGGCCTGGAGACCCAGTACTTC. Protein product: CASSEGLETQYF.

CDR3 coding DNA: TGTGCCAGTAGTGTGTCGACAGGGGGCAGCACCTACGAGCAGTACTTC. This gives the protein CASSVSTGGSTYEQYF. This chain connects TRBV19 to TRBJ2-7; 10 bases match TRBD1. The CDR3 extends over 16 amino acids. Germline V gene data show CDR1 as LNHDA and CDR2 as SQIVND (reference sequence). V gave up 5 bases and J gave up 2 bases; unmatched junction bases: 9.

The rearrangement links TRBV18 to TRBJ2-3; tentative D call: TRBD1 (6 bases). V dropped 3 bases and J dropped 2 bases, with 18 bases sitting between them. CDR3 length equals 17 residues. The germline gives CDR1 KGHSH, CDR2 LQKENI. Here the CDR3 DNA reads TGTGCCAGCTCACCCGGACAGTCCGCTACAAACACAGATACGCAGTATTTT. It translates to CASSPGQSATNTDTQYF.

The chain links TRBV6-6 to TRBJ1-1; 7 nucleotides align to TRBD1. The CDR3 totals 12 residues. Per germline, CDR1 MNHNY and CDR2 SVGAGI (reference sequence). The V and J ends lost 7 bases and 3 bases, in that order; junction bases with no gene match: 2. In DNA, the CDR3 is TGTGCCAGCACCAGGGGGTACACTGAAGCTTTCTTT. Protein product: CASTRGYTEAFF.

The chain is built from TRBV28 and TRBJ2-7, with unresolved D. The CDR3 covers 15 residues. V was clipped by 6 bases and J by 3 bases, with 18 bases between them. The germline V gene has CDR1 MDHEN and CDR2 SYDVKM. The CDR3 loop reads CASSEAALSDYEQYF. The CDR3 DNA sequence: TGTGCCAGCAGCGAGGCGGCGCTTTCAGACTACGAGCAGTACTTC.

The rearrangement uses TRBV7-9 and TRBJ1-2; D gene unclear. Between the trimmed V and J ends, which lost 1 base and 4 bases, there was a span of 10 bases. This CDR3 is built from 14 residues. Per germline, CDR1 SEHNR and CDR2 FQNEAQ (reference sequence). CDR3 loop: CASSLVAGSYGYTF. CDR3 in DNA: TGTGCCAGCAGCTTAGTGGCAGGTAGCTATGGCTACACCTTC.

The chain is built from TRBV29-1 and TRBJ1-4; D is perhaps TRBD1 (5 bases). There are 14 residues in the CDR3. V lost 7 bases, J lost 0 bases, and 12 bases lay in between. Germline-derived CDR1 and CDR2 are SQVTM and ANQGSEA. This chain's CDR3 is CSGRGGATNEKLFF. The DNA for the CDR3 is TGCAGCGGCCGAGGAGGGGCAACTAATGAAAAACTGTTTTTT.

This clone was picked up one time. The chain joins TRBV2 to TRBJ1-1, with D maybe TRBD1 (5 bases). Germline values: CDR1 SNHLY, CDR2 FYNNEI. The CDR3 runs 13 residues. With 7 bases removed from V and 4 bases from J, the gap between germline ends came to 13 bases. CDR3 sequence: CASTQQGGTEAFF. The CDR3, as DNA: TGTGCCAGCACCCAGCAGGGAGGCACTGAAGCTTTCTTT. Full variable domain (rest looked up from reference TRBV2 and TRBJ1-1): EPEVTQTPSHQVTQMGQEVILRCVPISNHLYFYWYRQILGQKVEFLVSFYNNEISEKSEIFDDQFSVERPDGSNFTLKIRSTKLEDSAMYFCASTQQGGTEAFFGQGTRLTVV.

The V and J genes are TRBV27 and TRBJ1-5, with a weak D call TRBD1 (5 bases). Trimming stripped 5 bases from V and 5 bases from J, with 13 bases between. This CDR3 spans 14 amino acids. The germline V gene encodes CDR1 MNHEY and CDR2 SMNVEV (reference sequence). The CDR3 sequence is CASSTSGVHQPQHF. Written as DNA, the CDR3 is TGTGCCAGCAGTACATCGGGGGTTCATCAGCCCCAGCATTTT.

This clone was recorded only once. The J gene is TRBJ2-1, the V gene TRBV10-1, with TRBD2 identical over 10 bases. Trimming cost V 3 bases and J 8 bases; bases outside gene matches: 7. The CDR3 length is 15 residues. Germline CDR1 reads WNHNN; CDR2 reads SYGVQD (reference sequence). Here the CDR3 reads CASSDPSGSWDEQFF. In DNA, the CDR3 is TGCGCCAGCAGTGACCCTAGCGGGAGTTGGGATGAGCAGTTCTTC.

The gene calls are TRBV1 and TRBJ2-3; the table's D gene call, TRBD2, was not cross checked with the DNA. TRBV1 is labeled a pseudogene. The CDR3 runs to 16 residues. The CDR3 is CTSSLRLAGLTDTQYF. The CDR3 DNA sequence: TGCACCAGCAGCCTGCGACTAGCGGGGTTAACAGATACGCAGTATTTT.

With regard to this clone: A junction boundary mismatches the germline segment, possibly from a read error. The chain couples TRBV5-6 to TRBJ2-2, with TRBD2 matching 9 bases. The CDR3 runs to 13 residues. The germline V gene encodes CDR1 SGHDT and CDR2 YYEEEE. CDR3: CASRLGLARELFF. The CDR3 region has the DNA TGTGCCAGCAGATTGGGACTAGCAAGGGAGCTGTTTTTT.

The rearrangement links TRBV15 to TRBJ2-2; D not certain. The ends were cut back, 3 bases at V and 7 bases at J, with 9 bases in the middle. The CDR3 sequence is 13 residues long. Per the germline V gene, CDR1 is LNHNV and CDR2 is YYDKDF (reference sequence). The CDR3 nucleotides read TGTGCCACCAGCAGTAGGTTGGTCGGGGAGCTGTTTTTT. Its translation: CATSSRLVGELFF.

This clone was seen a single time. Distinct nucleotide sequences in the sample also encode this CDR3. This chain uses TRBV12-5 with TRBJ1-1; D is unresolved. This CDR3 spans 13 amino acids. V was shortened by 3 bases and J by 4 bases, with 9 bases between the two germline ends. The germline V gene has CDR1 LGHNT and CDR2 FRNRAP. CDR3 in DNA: TGTGCTAGTGGTTTAGAAAGAGGCACTGAAGCTTTCTTT. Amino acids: CASGLERGTEAFF.

The CDR3 reads CAWSITGVGEKLFF. CDR3 sequence (DNA): TGTGCCTGGAGTATAACAGGGGTCGGTGAAAAACTGTTTTTT. V usage is TRBV30 and J usage is TRBJ1-4, with 7 bases fitting TRBD1. Trimming removed 2 bases from V and 7 bases from J; junction bases left unmatched: 7. CDR1 GTSNPN and CDR2 SVGIG come from the germline V gene (reference sequence). The CDR3 runs to 14 residues.

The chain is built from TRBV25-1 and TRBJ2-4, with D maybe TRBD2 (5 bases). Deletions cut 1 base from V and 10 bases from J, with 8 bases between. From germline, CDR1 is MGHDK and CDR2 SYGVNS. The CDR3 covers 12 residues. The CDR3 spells CASSELEGIQYF. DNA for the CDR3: TGTGCCAGCAGTGAATTAGAGGGAATTCAGTACTTC.

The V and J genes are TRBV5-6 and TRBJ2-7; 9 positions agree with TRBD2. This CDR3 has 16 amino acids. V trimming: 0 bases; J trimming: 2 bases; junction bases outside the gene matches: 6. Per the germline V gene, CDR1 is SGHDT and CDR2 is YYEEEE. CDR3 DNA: TGTGCCAGCAGCTTGGCCCCCAGCGGGGGGCCCTACGAGCAGTACTTC. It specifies CASSLAPSGGPYEQYF.

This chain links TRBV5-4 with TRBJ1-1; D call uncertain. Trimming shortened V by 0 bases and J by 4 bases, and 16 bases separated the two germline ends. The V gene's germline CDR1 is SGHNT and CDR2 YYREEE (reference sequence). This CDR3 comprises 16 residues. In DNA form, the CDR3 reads TGTGCCAGCAGCTTGGGACTCGGGGAGGAAGGCACTGAAGCTTTCTTT. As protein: CASSLGLGEEGTEAFF.